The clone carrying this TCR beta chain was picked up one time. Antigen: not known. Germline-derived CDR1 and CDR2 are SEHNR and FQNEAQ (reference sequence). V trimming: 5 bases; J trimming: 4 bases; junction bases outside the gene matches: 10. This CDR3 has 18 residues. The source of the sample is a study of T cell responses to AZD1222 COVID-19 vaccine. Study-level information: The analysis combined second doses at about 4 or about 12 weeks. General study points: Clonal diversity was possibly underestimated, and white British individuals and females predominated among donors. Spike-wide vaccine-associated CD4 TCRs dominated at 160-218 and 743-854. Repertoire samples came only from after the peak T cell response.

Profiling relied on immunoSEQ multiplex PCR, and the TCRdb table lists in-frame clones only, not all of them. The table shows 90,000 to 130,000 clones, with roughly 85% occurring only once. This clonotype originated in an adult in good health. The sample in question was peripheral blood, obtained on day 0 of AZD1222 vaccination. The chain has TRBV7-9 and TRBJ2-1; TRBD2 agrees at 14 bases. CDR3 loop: CASSDGTGTSGSYNEQFF. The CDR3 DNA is TGTGCCAGCAGCGACGGCACCGGGACTAGCGGGAGTTACAATGAGCAGTTCTTC.